This T cell receptor beta chain was retrieved from a study of follicular helper T cells after annual influenza vaccination. Sample time point: 2015-2016 season, 7 days after influenza vaccination. Points from the study as a whole: Plasmablast frequency change correlated with clonality change in ICOS+CD38+ cTfh.

The CDR3 covers 15 residues. The ends were cut back, 7 bases at V and 0 bases at J, with 14 bases in the middle. In germline, CDR1 is SNHLY, CDR2 FYNNEI. Worth noting for this clone: Its specificity is unknown.

Sequenced by immunoSEQ multiplex PCR; TCRdb stores in-frame clones only, minus some. This repertoire shows over 6,000 clones, approximately 82% found once; its top ten account for around 1.4%. J is TRBJ2-3 and V is TRBV2, with D perhaps matching TRBD1 (6 bases). This clonotype was obtained from an adult who received the influenza vaccine. Sequenced material: CXCR5- memory CD4+ T cells sorted from blood, taken 7 days after influenza vaccination. CDR3 DNA sequence: TGTGCCAGCACCGGGCAGGGGCAAAGCACAGATACGCAGTATTTT. Translation: CASTGQGQSTDTQYF.